These 29 T cell receptor beta chains came from one sample sequenced in a study of blood T cell repertoires in COVID-19. Repertoires were generated with immunoSEQ multiplex PCR, while TCRdb's copy carries only in-frame clones and drops some. The sample comprises under 150,000 clones, approximately 86% of which are singletons, and more than 5% rests with the top ten. The sample taken for sequencing was PBMCs or T cells enriched from blood (not recorded which). These receptors were collected from a middle-aged woman who had recovered from COVID-19.

The gene calls are TRBV19 and TRBJ2-5; TRBD1 agrees at 8 bases. CDR3 length: 15 amino acids. Per the germline V gene, CDR1 is LNHDA and CDR2 is SQIVND (reference sequence). V was pared by 5 bases and J by 5 bases, with 10 bases of the junction left unmatched. The chain's CDR3 is CASSPIYRGSETQYF. In DNA form, the CDR3 reads TGTGCCAGTAGTCCCATTTACAGGGGGAGCGAGACCCAGTACTTC.

This clone is deemed medium-sized. The chain couples TRBV5-1 to TRBJ2-3, with D maybe TRBD2 (7 bases). The CDR3 sequence is 15 residues long. V lost 4 bases to trimming and J lost 4 bases, with 16 bases between them. The germline V gene has CDR1 SGHRS and CDR2 YFSETQ. The DNA for the CDR3 is TGCGCCAGCAGCCCAAGGGGGGGCTTGGCAGATACGCAGTATTTT. This encodes CASSPRGGLADTQYF.

DNA of the CDR3: TGCGCCAGCAGCAAAACTAGCGGGACCTACGAGCAGTACTTC. Translation: CASSKTSGTYEQYF. This chain joins TRBV5-1 and TRBJ2-7; 10 bases are shared with TRBD2. The trim removed 4 bases at V and 2 bases at J, leaving 3 bases unmatched. CDR1 and CDR2 from the germline V gene are SGHRS and YFSETQ. The CDR3 loop spans 14 amino acids.

The chain carries TRBV11-2 and TRBJ1-2; D call uncertain. The germline CDR1 and CDR2 sequences are SGHAT and FQNNGV. CDR3 length: 12 residues. The V end was cut by 11 bases, the J end by 8 bases, with 18 bases between. CDR3 residues: CAGGQAGGGYTF. CDR3 in DNA: TGTGCCGGAGGTCAAGCGGGTGGCGGCTACACCTTC.

The CDR3 protein is CASSSRGGSYNEQFF. CDR3 sequence (DNA): TGTGCCAGCAGCTCGCGGGGGGGCTCCTACAATGAGCAGTTCTTC. The chain joins TRBV9 to TRBJ2-1; 9 bases are shared with TRBD2. V shed 4 bases, J shed 0 bases, and the junction held 2 bases outside the gene matches. The CDR3 sequence is 15 residues long. Germline CDR1 is SGDLS and CDR2 is YYNGEE.

The V call is TRBV3-1 (or the pseudogene TRBV3-2), the J call TRBJ2-2; TRBD2 matches 7 bases. V gave up 2 bases and J gave up 7 bases; unmatched junction bases: 13. This CDR3 contains 17 residues. Germline loops: CDR1 LGHDT, CDR2 YNNKEL (reference sequence). The CDR3 region is CASSQPGARVAGGELFF. The CDR3, as DNA: TGTGCCAGCAGCCAACCTGGGGCGCGTGTAGCGGGCGGGGAGCTGTTTTTT.

The gene calls are TRBV5-1 and TRBJ1-5; perhaps TRBD1 as D (6 bases). The germline V gene has CDR1 SGHRS and CDR2 YFSETQ. This CDR3 comprises 13 residues. Trimming took off 5 bases at V and 5 bases at J, with 11 bases between the two ends. The CDR3 region is CASRATGDQPQHF. The CDR3 DNA reads TGCGCCAGCAGAGCGACAGGAGATCAGCCCCAGCATTTT.

This sequence joins TRBV7-8 and TRBJ2-3; TRBD2 matches at 9 bases. The V and J ends lost 5 bases and 6 bases, in that order; junction bases with no gene match: 6. The CDR3 spans 14 residues. Per germline, CDR1 SGHVS and CDR2 FQNEAQ. The CDR3 region is CASSRVAGGDTQYF. The CDR3 nucleotides are TGTGCCAGCAGCCGAGTGGCGGGAGGGGATACGCAGTATTTT.

There are a few counts of this clone. The chain uses TRBV5-3 and TRBJ2-1, with D maybe TRBD2 (6 bases). TRBV5-3 counts as an open reading frame of uncertain function. The CDR3 is 16 residues long. Trimming stripped 2 bases from V and 0 bases from J, with 12 bases between. The CDR3 region has the DNA TGTGCCAGAAGCTTTGGGGAGGTAAGCTCCTACAATGAGCAGTTCTTC. Protein: CARSFGEVSSYNEQFF.

The chain employs TRBV7-6 and TRBJ2-1; D might be TRBD2 (6 bases). V gave up 0 bases and J gave up 8 bases, with 11 bases separating them. Germline V lookup: CDR1 SGHVS, CDR2 FNYEAQ. CDR3 length: 14 residues. The CDR3 loop reads CASSLAPGGDEQFF. For the CDR3, the DNA is TGTGCCAGCAGCTTAGCGCCCGGGGGTGATGAGCAGTTCTTC. Variable domain in full (rest from reference TRBV7-6 and TRBJ2-1): GAGVSQSPRYKVTKRGQDVALRCDPISGHVSLYWYRQALGQGPEFLTYFNYEAQQDKSGLPNDRFSAERPEGSISTLTIQRTEQRDSAMYRCASSLAPGGDEQFFGPGTRLTVL.

J is TRBJ2-3 and V is TRBV7-2, with TRBD2 identical over 8 bases. The germline gives CDR1 SGHTA, CDR2 FQGNSA. The CDR3 contains 14 residues. The V segment lost 3 bases and the J segment 2 bases; nucleotides outside the gene matches: 1. CDR3 loop: CASSLRGDTDTQYF. Written as DNA, the CDR3 is TGTGCCAGCAGCTTGCGGGGGGACACAGATACGCAGTATTTT.

This clone was seen a few times. This chain joins TRBV9 and TRBJ1-3; no definite D call. Trimming removed 0 bases from V and 6 bases from J, with 10 bases in between. The CDR3 covers 14 residues. The germline gives CDR1 SGDLS, CDR2 YYNGEE. CDR3 sequence (DNA): TGTGCCAGCAGCGTAGATGGTTCAGTAAACACCATATATTTT. This encodes CASSVDGSVNTIYF. Using reference TRBV9 and TRBJ1-3 for the parts outside the CDR3, the full variable domain is DSGVTQTPKHLITATGQRVTLRCSPRSGDLSVYWYQQSLDQGLQFLIQYYNGEERAKGNILERFSAQQFPDLHSELNLSSLELGDSALYFCASSVDGSVNTIYFGEGSWLTVV.

The chain combines TRBV5-1 with TRBJ1-5; D may be TRBD1 (5 bases). The germline gives CDR1 SGHRS, CDR2 YFSETQ. CDR3 length equals 16 residues. The V end lost 3 bases, the J end lost 0 bases, and 13 bases lay between the germline ends. The DNA of the CDR3 is TGCGCCAGCAGCTCTGGGGGAGGGGATAGCAATCAGCCCCAGCATTTT. It translates to CASSSGGGDSNQPQHF.

The gene calls are TRBV6-2 or TRBV6-3 and TRBJ2-1, with 12 bases matching TRBD2. CDR1 MNHEY and CDR2 SVGEGT come from the germline V gene. The V gene end was trimmed by 0 bases and the J gene end by 5 bases; junction bases not matched to a gene: 8. The CDR3 spans 18 residues. The CDR3 nucleotides read TGTGCCAGCAGTTACTCGGCCCCACTAGCGGGAGGCCACAATGAGCAGTTCTTC. This translates into CASSYSAPLAGGHNEQFF.

This clone was seen just once. V and J are TRBV3-1 (or the pseudogene TRBV3-2) and TRBJ2-7; 7 bases are a match to TRBD2. V lost 4 bases, J lost 0 bases, and 9 bases stayed unmatched. CDR1 and CDR2 from the germline V gene are LGHDT and YNNKEL (reference sequence). CDR3 length equals 16 residues. The CDR3 reads CASSPRLAEPSYEQYF. The CDR3 nucleotides read TGTGCCAGCAGCCCGCGTCTAGCGGAACCCTCCTACGAGCAGTACTTC.

The chain links TRBV2 to TRBJ2-5; 15 nucleotides agree with TRBD2. V was clipped by 3 bases and J by 5 bases; unmatched bases: 7. This CDR3 contains 17 residues. Germline CDR1 is SNHLY and CDR2 is FYNNEI. CDR3 coding DNA: TGTGCCAGCAGTGACCCTAGGACTAGCGGGGGGGTGGAGACCCAGTACTTC. Amino acid sequence: CASSDPRTSGGVETQYF.

This clone was seen just once. This chain connects TRBV29-1 to TRBJ2-1; perhaps TRBD2 as D (7 bases). CDR1 and CDR2 from the germline V gene are SQVTM and ANQGSEA. This CDR3 has 14 amino acids. The V and J ends lost 6 bases and 6 bases respectively, with 18 bases between them. CDR3: CSVRGGGAGNEQFF. The CDR3 region has the DNA TGCAGCGTAAGAGGTGGGGGGGCCGGCAATGAGCAGTTCTTC.

This clone was observed a single time. This rearrangement joins TRBV5-4 to TRBJ1-2, with D uncertain. Trimming pared 1 base from V and 5 bases from J, leaving 3 bases between. Looked up from germline, CDR1 is SGHNT and CDR2 is YYREEE (reference sequence). The CDR3 length is 11 residues. In DNA form, the CDR3 reads TGTGCCAGCAGCTTGCAGTATGGCTACACCTTC. Its translation: CASSLQYGYTF.

This clone was counted a few times. The same CDR3 can be traced to other DNA sequences in this sample. The V call is TRBV3-1 (or the pseudogene TRBV3-2), the J call TRBJ1-2, with TRBD1 matching over 8 bases. CDR1 and CDR2 (germline): LGHDT, YNNKEL (reference sequence). V trimming: 1 base; J trimming: 6 bases; junction bases outside the gene matches: 1. The CDR3 spans 13 residues. The CDR3 DNA reads TGTGCCAGCAGCCAAGGGACAGGGAATGGCTACACCTTC. The encoded protein is CASSQGTGNGYTF.

This clone came up once. Here the CDR3 DNA reads TGTGCCAGTAGTACGCTAGCGGAGATCTACGAGCAGTACTTC. Protein: CASSTLAEIYEQYF. The V call is TRBV19, the J call TRBJ2-7, with 7 bases identical to TRBD2. Germline-derived CDR1 and CDR2 are LNHDA and SQIVND (reference sequence). The V and J ends lost 4 bases and 3 bases, in that order; junction bases with no gene match: 6. CDR3 length equals 14 residues.

The chain couples TRBV24-1 to TRBJ2-1, with 9 bases aligning to TRBD1. The ends lost 1 base at V and 0 bases at J; junction bases unmatched: 21. CDR3 length: 23 residues. CDR1 KGHDR and CDR2 SFDVKD come from the germline V gene. CDR3 region: CATSDFPRTDRGIRGGSYNEQFF. CDR3 nucleotide sequence: TGTGCCACCAGTGATTTTCCCCGTACGGACAGGGGTATTCGGGGAGGCTCCTACAATGAGCAGTTCTTC.

This chain connects TRBV4-1 to TRBJ1-5, with D hard to call. Per the germline V gene, CDR1 is MGHRA and CDR2 is YSYEKL. The CDR3 runs 15 residues. V was shortened by 0 bases and J by 0 bases, with 6 bases between the two germline ends. This chain's CDR3 is CASSQDLSSNQPQHF. The CDR3 region has the DNA TGCGCCAGCAGCCAAGACCTCAGTAGCAATCAGCCCCAGCATTTT.

The chain employs TRBV7-9 and TRBJ1-2; 9 nucleotides line up with TRBD1. The germline V gene encodes CDR1 SEHNR and CDR2 FQNEAQ (reference sequence). The CDR3 covers 15 residues. J was trimmed by 7 bases and V by 5 bases; bases with no gene match: 11. CDR3: CASSPSGQGAFGYTF. The CDR3, as DNA: TGTGCCAGCAGCCCCTCGGGACAGGGCGCCTTTGGCTACACCTTC.

The chain joins TRBV19 to TRBJ2-1, with D unclear. The germline V gene has CDR1 LNHDA and CDR2 SQIVND (reference sequence). The CDR3 runs 13 residues. V was pared by 3 bases and J by 8 bases, with 11 bases between. CDR3 in DNA: TGTGCCAGTAGTATTCCCAGGTCCCATGAGCAGTTCTTC. Its translation is CASSIPRSHEQFF.

The chain uses TRBV19 and TRBJ1-1; possibly TRBD1 for D (6 bases). Trimming took 2 bases from V and 1 from J, leaving 8 bases between them. The germline gives CDR1 LNHDA, CDR2 SQIVND (reference sequence). This CDR3 region has 14 residues. The CDR3 DNA is TGTGCCAGTAGTATACTGGGACAGAACACTGAAGCTTTCTTT. It specifies CASSILGQNTEAFF.

J is TRBJ2-5 and V is TRBV15; the D gene is possibly TRBD2 (6 bases). Trimming took 1 base from V and 5 from J, leaving 17 bases between them. CDR3 size: 16 residues. The germline CDR1 and CDR2 sequences are LNHNV and YYDKDF (reference sequence). In DNA form, the CDR3 reads TGTGCCACCAGCAGAGGAGCAGAGCGGCGGGGTGAGACCCAGTACTTC. This codes for CATSRGAERRGETQYF.

The chain employs TRBV13 and TRBJ2-2, with 12 bases aligning to TRBD2. Germline CDR1 and CDR2: PRHDT and FYEKMQ (reference sequence). There are 17 residues in the CDR3. J gave up 7 bases and V 5 bases, and 11 bases lay outside the gene matches. As DNA, the CDR3 is TGTGCCAGCAGCCTGCTGCTAGCGGGAGGGCTTGGCGGGGAGCTGTTTTTT. Translation gives CASSLLLAGGLGGELFF.

The rearrangement links TRBV5-1 to TRBJ1-6; 7 bases agree with TRBD1. V gave up 5 bases and J gave up 5 bases; unmatched junction bases: 7. From germline, CDR1 is SGHRS and CDR2 YFSETQ. CDR3 length equals 15 residues. The CDR3 region has the DNA TGCGCCAGCAGAGCCGGGACAGAGAATAATTCACCCCTCCACTTT. Amino acids: CASRAGTENNSPLHF.

J is TRBJ2-7 and V is TRBV21-1; the tabulated D call, TRBD1, remains unverified against the DNA. TRBV21-1 constitutes a pseudogene. This CDR3 comprises 15 residues. As DNA, the CDR3 is TGTGCCAGCAGCAAAGTCTTGGGACATTTATACGAGCAGTACTTC. Translated, it gives CASSKVLGHLYEQYF.